These 20 T cell receptor beta chains were all obtained from the same sample, sequenced in a study of read filtering for tumor transcriptome and immune sequencing. From 300 to 450 ng of RNA, a library with molecular barcoded alpha/delta and beta/gamma adaptors was made. TCRdb re-derived calls from the reads in MiXCR, one entry per CDR3 protein. The sample has 65,000 or so distinct CDR3 sequences, roughly 20% seen once. Sequenced: a population of CD138-negative cells sorted from bone marrow. Source of these receptors: a donor aged 40 or older with multiple myeloma.

V usage is TRBV6-5 and J usage is TRBJ2-7; 7 bases match TRBD1. Germline CDR1 is MNHEY and CDR2 is SVGAGI. V was clipped by 4 bases and J by 3 bases; unmatched bases: 6. The CDR3 has 14 residues. The CDR3 loop is CASSLAGTVYEQYF. The DNA for the CDR3 is TGTGCCAGCAGTTTGGCAGGGACAGTCTACGAGCAGTACTTC.

The V call is TRBV5-1, the J call TRBJ2-1, with D perhaps given as TRBD1 or TRBD2 (5 bases each). This CDR3 contains 14 residues. Between the trimmed V and J ends, which lost 0 bases and 6 bases, there was a span of 10 bases. In germline, CDR1 is SGHRS, CDR2 YFSETQ. The CDR3 spells CASSLVGGGNEQFF. The CDR3 bases are TGCGCCAGCAGCTTGGTAGGTGGGGGCAATGAGCAGTTCTTC.

This clonotype was detected many times. V and J are TRBV7-6 and TRBJ2-5, with D unresolved. V lost 5 bases and J 2 bases, leaving 15 bases between the germline ends. Germline lookup yields CDR1 SGHVS and CDR2 FNYEAQ. The CDR3 has 15 residues. The CDR3 spells CASSTRPFQQETQYF. The CDR3 DNA is TGTGCCAGCAGCACCAGGCCCTTCCAACAAGAGACCCAGTACTTC. Full variable domain (outside the CDR3, taken from reference TRBV7-6 and TRBJ2-5): GAGVSQSPRYKVTKRGQDVALRCDPISGHVSLYWYRQALGQGPEFLTYFNYEAQQDKSGLPNDRFSAERPEGSISTLTIQRTEQRDSAMYRCASSTRPFQQETQYFGPGTRLLVL.

The chain uses TRBV10-3 and TRBJ2-4, with a possible D match to TRBD2 (6 bases). This CDR3 region has 15 residues. V was trimmed by 0 bases and J by 6 bases, leaving 12 bases between them. The germline V gene encodes CDR1 ENHRY and CDR2 SYGVKD. The CDR3 sequence is CAISESGQGGNIQYF. CDR3 DNA sequence: TGTGCCATCAGTGAGTCAGGGCAGGGAGGAAACATTCAGTACTTC.

This clonotype was found many times. This rearrangement joins TRBV5-1 to TRBJ1-1, with 9 positions matching TRBD1. Trimming cost V 4 bases and J 3 bases; bases outside gene matches: 7. The CDR3 length is 15 residues. The V gene's germline CDR1 is SGHRS and CDR2 YFSETQ. This chain's CDR3 is CASSEGTGWYTEAFF. The CDR3 nucleotides are TGCGCCAGCAGCGAAGGGACAGGGTGGTACACTGAAGCTTTCTTT.

This clonotype was seen a handful of times. The chain carries TRBV6-1 and TRBJ1-1; D gene unclear. Trimming cost V 0 bases and J 0 bases, with 11 bases left between them. Per the germline V gene, CDR1 is MNHNS and CDR2 is SASEGT. This CDR3 contains 16 residues. CDR3 sequence reads: CASSEAASLLNTEAFF. CDR3 DNA: TGTGCCAGCAGTGAAGCCGCCTCCCTGCTGAACACTGAAGCTTTCTTT.

This clonotype was recorded a few times. V is TRBV29-1 and J is TRBJ1-2; TRBD1 is a possible D gene (5 bases). Germline lookup yields CDR1 SQVTM and CDR2 ANQGSEA. This CDR3 is built from 12 residues. Trimming removed 6 bases from V and 3 bases from J, with 11 bases in between. The CDR3 DNA sequence: TGCAGCGTCGGCCGGGGCCACTATGGCTACACCTTC. It is translated as CSVGRGHYGYTF.

This clonotype has a count of ten or more. The chain carries TRBV7-2 and TRBJ2-7; 7 bases agree with TRBD2. This CDR3 is built from 13 residues. After removal of 5 bases from V and 4 bases from J, the junction contained 5 bases not matched to a gene. CDR1 SGHTA and CDR2 FQGNSA come from the germline V gene. Here the CDR3 reads CASSDERGYEQYF. The CDR3 nucleotides read TGTGCCAGCAGCGACGAGCGGGGTTACGAGCAGTACTTC.

With respect to this clonotype: A read error is possible here, since a much larger clone lies one base away. The V gene is TRBV20-1, the J gene TRBJ1-1; no definite D call. Trimming pared 1 base from V and 6 bases from J, leaving 12 bases between. Germline lookup yields CDR1 DFQATT and CDR2 SNEGSKA (reference sequence). The CDR3 extends over 13 amino acids. CDR3 amino acids: CSARASPDAEAFF. The CDR3, as DNA: TGCAGTGCTAGAGCCTCTCCGGACGCTGAAGCTTTCTTT.

This clonotype was observed many times. The chain carries TRBV28 and TRBJ2-7; D not certain. V lost 8 bases to trimming and J lost 4 bases, with 24 bases between them. Germline V gives CDR1 MDHEN, CDR2 SYDVKM. This CDR3 has 16 residues. CDR3 in amino acids: CASSTTRRGPGYEQYF. CDR3 coding DNA: TGTGCCAGCTCCACGACGAGGCGTGGACCTGGATACGAGCAGTACTTC.

This clonotype was detected ten times or more. The chain combines TRBV29-1 with TRBJ1-1, with D uncertain. The CDR3 runs 12 residues. Trimming took off 6 bases at V and 3 bases at J, with 11 bases between the two ends. Per germline, CDR1 SQVTM and CDR2 ANQGSEA. The CDR3 coding sequence is TGCAGCGTCGTCAAGGTCGACACTGAAGCTTTCTTT. Residues: CSVVKVDTEAFF.

Comments on this clonotype: Likely a read error: the CDR3 ends without its conserved phenylalanine or tryptophan. The rearrangement joins TRBV7-2 to TRBJ1-1; D is uncertain. Germline assignment: CDR1 SGHTA and CDR2 FQGNSA. The CDR3 loop spans 16 amino acids. Trimming left V 5 bases short and J 1 base short, with 17 bases between. CDR3 DNA: TGTGCCAGCAGCATGGGTAGGCGGTCGAAGAACACTGAAGCTTTCCTT. Translation: CASSMGRRSKNTEAFL.

There are many counts of this clonotype. The V gene is TRBV7-3, the J gene TRBJ2-7, with D possibly TRBD2 on 7 matching bases. CDR3 length: 15 residues. V dropped 0 bases and J dropped 3 bases, with 12 bases sitting between them. The germline gives CDR1 SGHTA, CDR2 FQGTGA. The CDR3 is CASSLTGGGDYEQYF. CDR3 coding DNA: TGTGCCAGCAGCTTAACTGGAGGGGGGGACTACGAGCAGTACTTC. Supplemented by reference TRBV7-3 and TRBJ2-7, the full variable domain reads GAGVSQTPSNKVTEKGKYVELRCDPISGHTALYWYRQSLGQGPEFLIYFQGTGAADDSGLPNDRFFAVRPEGSVSTLKIQRTERGDSAVYLCASSLTGGGDYEQYFGPGTRLTVT.

This clonotype came up many times. The rearrangement joins TRBV5-5 to TRBJ2-2, with D possibly being TRBD1 (5 bases). The V end lost 1 base, the J end lost 6 bases, and 13 bases lay between the germline ends. The CDR3 totals 15 residues. From germline, CDR1 is SGHKS and CDR2 YYEKEE (reference sequence). The CDR3 sequence: CASSLRGMVAGELFF. The CDR3 DNA reads TGTGCCAGCAGCTTGAGGGGAATGGTGGCCGGGGAGCTGTTTTTT.

This clonotype was observed a few times. A single base separates this from a much larger clone, so it may be a read error. The chain carries TRBV6-6 and TRBJ2-3; D not resolved. This CDR3 comprises 12 residues. Looked up from germline, CDR1 is MNHNY and CDR2 is SVGAGI (reference sequence). V was cut by 6 bases and J by 0 bases, with 4 bases left in between. The CDR3 protein is CASRPSTDTQYF. CDR3 nucleotide sequence: TGTGCCAGCAGGCCGAGCACAGATACGCAGTATTTT.

In its sample, this clonotype was seen many times. A much larger clone is a single base away; this may be a read error. This chain joins TRBV20-1 and TRBJ1-1; D not resolved. The V gene's germline CDR1 is DFQATT and CDR2 SNEGSKA (reference sequence). V was trimmed by 2 bases and J by 4 bases, leaving 8 bases between them. CDR3 length: 12 residues. The CDR3 DNA reads TGCAGTGCTAGAATCGGCAGCACTGAAGCTTTCTTT. Residues: CSARIGSTEAFF.

This clonotype was detected many times. The chain links TRBV28 to TRBJ2-1; no reliable D call. The ends were cut back, 3 bases at V and 9 bases at J, with 18 bases in the middle. CDR3 size: 15 residues. Germline-derived CDR1 and CDR2 are MDHEN and SYDVKM. The CDR3 spells CASSLVSRRRVEQFF. The CDR3 bases are TGTGCCAGCAGTTTGGTGAGTCGGCGTCGAGTTGAGCAGTTCTTC.

As to this clonotype: No conserved phenylalanine or tryptophan ends this CDR3, so it is likely a read error. The chain uses TRBV29-1 and TRBJ2-3, with a weak D call TRBD2 (6 bases). The V and J ends lost 2 bases and 0 bases respectively, with 12 bases between them. The CDR3 spans 15 residues. CDR1 is SQVTM and CDR2 is ANQGSEA in the germline V gene. The CDR3 sequence: CSVEPRLGSTDTQYS. In nucleotides, the CDR3 is TGCAGCGTTGAACCTAGACTAGGAAGCACAGATACGCAGTATTCT.

Concerning this clonotype: A far more abundant clone sits one base away, making this likely a read error. V gene TRBV11-1 combines with J gene TRBJ2-7, with a possible D match to TRBD2 (6 bases). CDR1 SGHAT and CDR2 FQDESV come from the germline V gene (reference sequence). The CDR3 loop spans 15 amino acids. V was cut by 0 bases and J by 2 bases, with 11 bases left in between. In DNA, the CDR3 is TGTGCCAGCAGCTTAGCGGGAGGTGTCACCTACGAGCAGTACTTC. Residues: CASSLAGGVTYEQYF.

On this clonotype: A read error may explain this, as a much larger clone is one base away. The CDR3 here is CASRAWTGYGYTF. The CDR3 DNA reads as TGTGCCAGCAGAGCCTGGACAGGTTACGGCTACACCTTC. V is TRBV2 and J is TRBJ1-2, with 7 bases that match TRBD1. The CDR3 has 13 residues. CDR1 SNHLY and CDR2 FYNNEI come from the germline V gene. Trimming at V came to 6 bases and at J to 8 bases, leaving 9 bases not matched to a gene.